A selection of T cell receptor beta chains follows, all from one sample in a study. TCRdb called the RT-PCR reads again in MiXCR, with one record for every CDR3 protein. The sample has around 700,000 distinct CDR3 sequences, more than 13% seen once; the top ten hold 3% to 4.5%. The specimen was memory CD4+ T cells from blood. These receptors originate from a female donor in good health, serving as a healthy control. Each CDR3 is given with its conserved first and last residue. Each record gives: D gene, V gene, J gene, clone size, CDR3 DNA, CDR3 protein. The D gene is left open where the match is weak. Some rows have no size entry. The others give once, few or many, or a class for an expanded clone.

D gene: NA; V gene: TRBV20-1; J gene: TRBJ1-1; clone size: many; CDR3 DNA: TGCAGTGCTAGCATAGGGAACACTGAAGCTTTCTTT; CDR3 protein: CSASIGNTEAFF
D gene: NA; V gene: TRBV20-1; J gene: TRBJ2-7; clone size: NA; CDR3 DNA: TGCAGTGCACAGACGGGGGTCAACGTCGGGTACGAGCAGTACTTC; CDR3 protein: CSAQTGVNVGYEQYF
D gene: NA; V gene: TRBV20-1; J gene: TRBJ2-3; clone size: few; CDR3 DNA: TGCAGTGCTAGAGATGCGGGACTTAGCACAGATACGCAGTATTTT; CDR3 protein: CSARDAGLSTDTQYF
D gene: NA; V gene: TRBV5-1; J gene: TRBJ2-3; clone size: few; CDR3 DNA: TGCGCCAGCAGCGCGACCTTAGGGGGAGATACGCAGTATTTT; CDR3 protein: CASSATLGGDTQYF
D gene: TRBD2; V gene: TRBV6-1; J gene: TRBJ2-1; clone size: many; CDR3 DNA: TGTGCCAGCAGTATCAACCATGGACTAGCGGGAGTTGTGTTCTTC; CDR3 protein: CASSINHGLAGVVFF
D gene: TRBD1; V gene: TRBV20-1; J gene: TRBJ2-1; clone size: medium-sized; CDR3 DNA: TGCAGTGCGCCACTTAGGACAGGGAACAATGAGCAGTTCTTC; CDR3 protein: CSAPLRTGNNEQFF
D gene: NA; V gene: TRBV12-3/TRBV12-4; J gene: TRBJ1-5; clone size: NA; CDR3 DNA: TGTGCCAGCAGTTTGATAGGGGGGGCCCAGCCCCAGCATTTT; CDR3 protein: CASSLIGGAQPQHF
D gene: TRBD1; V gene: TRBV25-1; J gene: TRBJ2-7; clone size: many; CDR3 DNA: TGTGCCAGCAGCTTAACCGGGACAGAGCTTTCGGACGAGCAGTACTTC; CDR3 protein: CASSLTGTELSDEQYF
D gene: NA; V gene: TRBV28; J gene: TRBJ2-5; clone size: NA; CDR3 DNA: TGTGCCAGCTTTGGTGGGGAGACCCAGTACTTC; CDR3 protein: CASFGGETQYF
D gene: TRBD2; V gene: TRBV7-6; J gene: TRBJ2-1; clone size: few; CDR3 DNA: TGTGCCAGCAGCGTGGGGACTAGCGGGAGTATTGAGCAGTTCTTC; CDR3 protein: CASSVGTSGSIEQFF
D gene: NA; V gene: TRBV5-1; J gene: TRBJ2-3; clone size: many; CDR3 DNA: TGCGCCAGCAGCTTGGAGAGGGGGAGAAATACGCAGTATTTT; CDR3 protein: CASSLERGRNTQYF
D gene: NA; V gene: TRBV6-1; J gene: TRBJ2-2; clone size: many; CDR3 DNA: TGTGCCAGCAGTGGGGGAAACACCGGGGAGCTGTTTTTT; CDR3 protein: CASSGGNTGELFF
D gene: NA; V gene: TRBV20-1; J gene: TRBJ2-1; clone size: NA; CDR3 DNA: TGCAGTGCTAGGAGAGAGATGCATGAGCAGTTCTTC; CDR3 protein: CSARREMHEQFF
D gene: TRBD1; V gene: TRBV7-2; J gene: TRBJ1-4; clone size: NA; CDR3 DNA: TGTGCCAGCAGCTGGTCGGGACAGGGAGGCGAAAAACTGTTTTTT; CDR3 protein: CASSWSGQGGEKLFF
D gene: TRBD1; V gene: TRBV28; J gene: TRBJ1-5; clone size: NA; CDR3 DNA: TGTGCCAGCACCCCTGGGACAGGGGGCTTGGGGCCCCAGCATTTT; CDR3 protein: CASTPGTGGLGPQHF
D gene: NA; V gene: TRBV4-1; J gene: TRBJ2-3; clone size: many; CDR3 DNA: TGCGCCAGCAGCCAAGAGGAAAGGGGACCTTCAATGAATACGCAGTATTTT; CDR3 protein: CASSQEERGPSMNTQYF
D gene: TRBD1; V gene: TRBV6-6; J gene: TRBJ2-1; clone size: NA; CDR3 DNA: TGTGCCAGCGGGACAGGGGCCTACAATGAGCAGTTCTTC; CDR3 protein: CASGTGAYNEQFF
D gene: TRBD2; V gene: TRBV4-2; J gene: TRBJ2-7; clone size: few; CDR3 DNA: TGTGCCAGCAGCCAACCGGGACTAGCGGGAGCCGAGCAGTACTTC; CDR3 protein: CASSQPGLAGAEQYF
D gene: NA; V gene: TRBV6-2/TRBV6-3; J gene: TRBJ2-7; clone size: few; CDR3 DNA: TGTGCCAGCAGTTATCCCTCCGAGCAGTACTTC; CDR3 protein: CASSYPSEQYF
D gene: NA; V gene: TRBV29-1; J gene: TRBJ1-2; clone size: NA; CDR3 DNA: TGCAGCGTCGCCTCGCAGGAGGCTGGTGGCTACACCTTC; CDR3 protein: CSVASQEAGGYTF
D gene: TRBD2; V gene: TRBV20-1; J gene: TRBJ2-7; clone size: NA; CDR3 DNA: TGCAGTGCCGACTCCGGCGGGAGAGGGTACGAGCAGTACTTC; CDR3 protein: CSADSGGRGYEQYF
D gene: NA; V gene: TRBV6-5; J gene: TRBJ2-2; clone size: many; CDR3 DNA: TGTGCCAGCAGTTACAGGAATCCAGGCACCGGGGAGCTGTTTTTT; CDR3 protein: CASSYRNPGTGELFF
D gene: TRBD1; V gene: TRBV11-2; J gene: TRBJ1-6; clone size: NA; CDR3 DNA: TGTGCCAGCAGCTTACCGACAGGGGGAGGTTCACCCCTCCACTTT; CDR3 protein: CASSLPTGGGSPLHF
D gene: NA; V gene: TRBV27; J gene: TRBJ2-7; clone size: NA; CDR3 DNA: TGTGCCAGCAGTTGGGGGGACCTCTCCTACGAGCAGTACTTC; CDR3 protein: CASSWGDLSYEQYF
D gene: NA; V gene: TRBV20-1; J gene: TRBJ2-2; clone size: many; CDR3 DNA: TGCAGCTTGCCGATCCCGGGTCAGAACACCGGGGAGCTGTTTTTT; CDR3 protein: CSLPIPGQNTGELFF
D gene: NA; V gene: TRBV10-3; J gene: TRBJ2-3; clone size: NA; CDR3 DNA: TGTGCCATCAGTGAGAGGGACGACGATACGCAGTATTTT; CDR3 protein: CAISERDDDTQYF
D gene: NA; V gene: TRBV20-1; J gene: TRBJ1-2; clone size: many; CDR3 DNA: TGCAGTGCTAGCCTGGAAGTTAACTATGGCTACACCTTC; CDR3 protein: CSASLEVNYGYTF
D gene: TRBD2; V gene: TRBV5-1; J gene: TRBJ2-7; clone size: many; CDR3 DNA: TGCGCCAGCCGCTCGACTAGCGTCCCCACCTACGAGCAGTACTTC; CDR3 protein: CASRSTSVPTYEQYF
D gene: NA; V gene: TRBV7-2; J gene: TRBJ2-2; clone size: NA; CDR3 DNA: TGTGCCAGCAGCTTAGAACGGGTAGGGGCGAACACCGGGGAGCTGTTTTTT; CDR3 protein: CASSLERVGANTGELFF
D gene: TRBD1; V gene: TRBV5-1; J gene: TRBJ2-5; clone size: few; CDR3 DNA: TGCGCCAGCAGCGACGGACAGGTCCAAGAGACCCAGTACTTC; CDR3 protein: CASSDGQVQETQYF
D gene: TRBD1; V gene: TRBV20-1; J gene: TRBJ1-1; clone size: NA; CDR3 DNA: TGCAGTGCTAGAGTTGGGCAGGGGGAAACTGAAGCTTTCTTT; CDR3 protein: CSARVGQGETEAFF
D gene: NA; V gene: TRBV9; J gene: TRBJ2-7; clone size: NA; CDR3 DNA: TGTGCCAGCAGCGCCCGGGACATCGAAGGCGAGCAGTACTTC; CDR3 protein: CASSARDIEGEQYF
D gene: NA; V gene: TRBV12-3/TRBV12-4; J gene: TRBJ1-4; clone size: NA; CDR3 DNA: TGTGCCAGCAGCTGGTCCGGTGAAAAACTGTTTTTT; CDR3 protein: CASSWSGEKLFF
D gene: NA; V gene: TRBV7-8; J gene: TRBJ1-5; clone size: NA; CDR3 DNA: TGTGCCAGCAGCTTAGCCCCCCGGGGTAATCAGCCCCAGCATTTT; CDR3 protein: CASSLAPRGNQPQHF
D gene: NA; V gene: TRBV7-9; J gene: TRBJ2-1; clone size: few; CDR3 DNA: TGTGCCAGCAGCCCGACTGGGACTGGGGGAGTCTTC; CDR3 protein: CASSPTGTGGVF
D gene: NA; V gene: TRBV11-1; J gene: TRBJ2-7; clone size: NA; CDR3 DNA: TGTGCCAGCCAAACATTTAGCTCCTACGAGCAGTACTTC; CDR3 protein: CASQTFSSYEQYF
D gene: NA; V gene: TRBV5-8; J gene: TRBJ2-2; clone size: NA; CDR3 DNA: TGTGCCAGCAGCTTGGCAGGTAACCCCGGGGAGCTGTTTTTT; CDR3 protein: CASSLAGNPGELFF
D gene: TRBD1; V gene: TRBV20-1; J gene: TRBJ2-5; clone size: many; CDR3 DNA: TGCAGTGCTAGGGCTAGACAGGGAGTAAGGGAGACCCAGTACTTC; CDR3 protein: CSARARQGVRETQYF
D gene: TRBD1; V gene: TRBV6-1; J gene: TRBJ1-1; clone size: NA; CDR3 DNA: TGTGCCAGCAGAGAGACAGGGATGGGCGAGAACACTGAAGCTTTCTTT; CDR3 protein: CASRETGMGENTEAFF
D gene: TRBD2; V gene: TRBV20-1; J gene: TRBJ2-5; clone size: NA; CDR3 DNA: TGCAGTGCTAAAGCGGGGGGGGCGGAGACCCAGTACTTC; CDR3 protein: CSAKAGGAETQYF
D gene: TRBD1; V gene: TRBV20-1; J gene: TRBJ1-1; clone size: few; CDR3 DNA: TGCAGTGCAACGACACAGACAGGGACTGAAGCTTTCTTT; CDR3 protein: CSATTQTGTEAFF
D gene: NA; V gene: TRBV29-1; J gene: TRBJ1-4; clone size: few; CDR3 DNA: TGCAGCGTTGAAAAATTGCAGGCAACTAATGAAAAACTGTTTTTT; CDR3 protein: CSVEKLQATNEKLFF
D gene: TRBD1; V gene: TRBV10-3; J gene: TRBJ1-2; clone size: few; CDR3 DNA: TGTGCCATCAGTGAAGCCGGGACAGGGGCCTATGGCTACACCTTC; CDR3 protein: CAISEAGTGAYGYTF
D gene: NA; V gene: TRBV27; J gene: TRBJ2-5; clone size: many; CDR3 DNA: TGTGCCAGCAGTTCGCTACAGATGCAAGAGACCCAGTACTTC; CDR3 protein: CASSSLQMQETQYF
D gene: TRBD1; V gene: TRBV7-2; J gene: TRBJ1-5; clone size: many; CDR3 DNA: TGTGCCAGCAGCTTTGTTCAGGGGGAAGGTCAGCCCCAGCATTTT; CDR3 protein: CASSFVQGEGQPQHF
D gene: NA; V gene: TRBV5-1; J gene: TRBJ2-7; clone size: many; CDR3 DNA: TGCGCCAGCAGCTTGGGGACCCGGGAAGAGCAGTACTTC; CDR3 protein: CASSLGTREEQYF
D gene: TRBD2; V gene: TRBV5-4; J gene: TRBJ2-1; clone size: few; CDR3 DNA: TGTGCCAGCAGCCCACGGGGGGAGGGCCAGGGTAATGAGCAGTTCTTC; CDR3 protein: CASSPRGEGQGNEQFF
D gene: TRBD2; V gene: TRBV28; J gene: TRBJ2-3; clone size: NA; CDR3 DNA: TGTGCCAGCATAAGGGCGGGAGTAGCAGATACGCAGTATTTT; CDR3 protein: CASIRAGVADTQYF
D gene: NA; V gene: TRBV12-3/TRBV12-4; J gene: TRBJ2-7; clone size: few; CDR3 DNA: TGTGCCAGCGGTACTCCTCCCTCTGGCGAGCAGTACTTC; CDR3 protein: CASGTPPSGEQYF
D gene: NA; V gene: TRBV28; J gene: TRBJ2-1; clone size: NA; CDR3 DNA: TGTGCCAGCAGCCTGACACGGATTGAGCAGTTCTTC; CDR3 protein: CASSLTRIEQFF